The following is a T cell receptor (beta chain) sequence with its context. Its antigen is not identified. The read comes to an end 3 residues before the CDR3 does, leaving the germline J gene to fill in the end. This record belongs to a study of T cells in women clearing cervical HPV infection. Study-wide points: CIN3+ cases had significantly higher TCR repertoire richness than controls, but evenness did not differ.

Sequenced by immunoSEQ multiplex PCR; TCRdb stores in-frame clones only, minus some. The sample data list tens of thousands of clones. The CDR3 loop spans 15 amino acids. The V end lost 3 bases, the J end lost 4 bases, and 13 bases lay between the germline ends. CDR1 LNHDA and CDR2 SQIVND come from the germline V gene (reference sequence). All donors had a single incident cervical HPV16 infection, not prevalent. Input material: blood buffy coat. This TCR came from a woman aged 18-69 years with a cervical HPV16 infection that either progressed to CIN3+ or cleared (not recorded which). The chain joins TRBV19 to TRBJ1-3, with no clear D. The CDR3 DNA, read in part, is TGTGCCAGTAGTATCGGGGATGGGTTGGGAAACACC. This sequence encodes CASSIGDGLGNT. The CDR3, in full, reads CASSIGDGLGNTIYF.